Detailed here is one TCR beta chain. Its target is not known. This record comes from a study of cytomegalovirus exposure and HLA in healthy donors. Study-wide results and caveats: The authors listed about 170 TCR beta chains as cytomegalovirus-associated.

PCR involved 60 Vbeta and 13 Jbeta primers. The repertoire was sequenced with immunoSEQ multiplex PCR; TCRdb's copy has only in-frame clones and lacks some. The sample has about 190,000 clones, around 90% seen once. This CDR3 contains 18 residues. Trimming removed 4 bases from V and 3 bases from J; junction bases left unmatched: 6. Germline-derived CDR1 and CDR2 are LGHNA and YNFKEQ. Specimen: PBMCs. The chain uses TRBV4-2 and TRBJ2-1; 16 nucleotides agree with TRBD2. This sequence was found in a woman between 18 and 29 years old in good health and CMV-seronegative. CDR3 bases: TGTGCCAGCAGCCCCGGGACTAGCGGGAGGGCCGTCTACAATGAGCAGTTCTTC. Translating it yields CASSPGTSGRAVYNEQFF.